What follows are 2 T cell receptor beta chains derived from one specimen sequenced in a study of blood T cell repertoires in COVID-19 (dated by TCRdb to 2019 to 2021). Receptors were amplified or captured by the immunoSEQ multiplex PCR assay. TCRdb carries this immuneACCESS record with in-frame sequences only. Its versions omit some clonotypes, under half of them owing to an unresolved V gene in the studies checked, with the rest unexplained. The sample data list roughly 250,000 clones, and 92% of these were observed just once. The leading ten clones occupy around 0.83% of the sample. Sequenced sample: peripheral blood. Receptor source: a man under 40 with COVID-19, enrolled during active disease.

The genes are TRBV5-1 and TRBJ1-1, with D perhaps matching TRBD1 (5 bases). This CDR3 spans 14 amino acids. The germline V and J ends were trimmed by 2 bases and 1 base, with 9 bases remaining between them. CDR1 and CDR2 (germline): SGHRS, YFSETQ. CDR3 sequence reads: CASSFIRENTEAFF. The CDR3 bases are TGCGCCAGCAGCTTCATCAGGGAGAACACTGAAGCTTTCTTT.

The chain carries TRBV19 and TRBJ1-5; D perhaps matches TRBD1 (5 bases). The V and J ends lost 2 bases and 2 bases respectively, with 13 bases between them. The germline gives CDR1 LNHDA, CDR2 SQIVND (reference sequence). The CDR3 is 16 amino acids. This CDR3 reads CASSILARAGNQPQHF. The CDR3 nucleotides are TGTGCCAGTAGTATATTGGCCAGGGCGGGCAATCAGCCCCAGCATTTT.